The rows below give T cell receptor beta chains drawn from one sample of a study of blood T cells in healthy people across ages. TCRdb reanalysed the 5' RACE reads using MiXCR and keeps one entry per CDR3 protein. The sample lists about 940,000 distinct CDR3 sequences; 45% to 50% were seen once. The sequenced sample consisted of blood. The receptors derive from a man aged 25 to 45 in good health. Both conserved end residues are part of each CDR3. The D gene is left open where the match is weak. Rows may omit the clone size; those that give it use once, few, many or a size class.

V gene,J gene,clone size,D gene,CDR3 protein,CDR3 DNA
TRBV28,TRBJ1-1,-,-,CASSLAGRFEAFF,TGTGCCAGCAGTTTAGCGGGTAGATTTGAAGCTTTCTTT
TRBV29-1,TRBJ2-2,few,-,CSVHAPGPNTGELFF,TGCAGCGTACATGCCCCGGGACCGAACACCGGGGAGCTGTTTTTT
TRBV3-1,TRBJ1-3,-,TRBD1,CASSQANHRGTGNTIYF,TGTGCCAGCAGCCAAGCTAACCACAGGGGGACTGGAAACACCATATATTTT
TRBV12-3/TRBV12-4,TRBJ2-5,-,-,CASSLDRTYNEQYF,TGTGCCAGCAGTTTGGACAGAACCTACAATGAGCAGTACTTC
TRBV27,TRBJ2-2,once,-,CASSFGSPSNTGELFF,TGTGCCAGCAGTTTCGGGTCTCCCTCGAACACCGGGGAGCTGTTTTTT
TRBV6-2/TRBV6-3,TRBJ2-7,-,TRBD1,CASSDGTEYEQYF,TGTGCCAGCAGTGACGGGACAGAATACGAGCAGTACTTC
TRBV10-3,TRBJ1-2,few,-,CAISEEEPADYGYTF,TGTGCCATCAGTGAGGAAGAGCCGGCGGACTATGGCTACACCTTC
TRBV10-3,TRBJ2-1,-,-,CAISSRDEQFF,TGTGCCATCAGTTCTAGGGATGAGCAGTTCTTC
TRBV4-3,TRBJ1-1,few,-,CASSQEAGSGTEAFF,TGCGCCAGCAGCCAAGAGGCGGGCTCGGGCACTGAAGCTTTCTTT
TRBV6-1,TRBJ2-5,-,-,CASSVPGKETQYF,TGTGCCAGCAGTGTACCTGGCAAGGAGACCCAGTACTTC
TRBV7-2,TRBJ1-5,-,-,CASSLVGVGNQPQHF,TGTGCCAGCAGCTTAGTAGGAGTTGGCAATCAGCCCCAGCATTTT
TRBV9,TRBJ2-6,few,TRBD2,CASSVSGSGGAGANVLTF,TGTGCCAGCAGCGTCAGTGGAAGCGGGGGTGCCGGGGCCAACGTCCTGACTTTC
TRBV2,TRBJ2-7,-,-,CASSRMGCEQYF,TGTGCCAGCTCCCGAATGGGCTGCGAGCAGTACTTC
TRBV7-3,TRBJ1-6,-,TRBD1,CASSLEDRPWSPLHF,TGTGCCAGCAGCCTAGAGGACAGGCCGTGGTCACCCCTCCACTTT
TRBV27,TRBJ2-7,few,-,CASRDGPSYEQYF,TGTGCCAGCAGGGACGGGCCTTCCTACGAGCAGTACTTC
TRBV27,TRBJ2-3,-,-,CASKGGGGTDTQYF,TGTGCCAGCAAAGGCGGCGGGGGCACAGATACGCAGTATTTT
TRBV4-3,TRBJ2-7,few,TRBD2,CASSVSRGDYEQYF,TGCGCCAGCAGCGTCTCGCGGGGGGACTACGAGCAGTACTTC
TRBV20-1,TRBJ1-5,-,-,CSASHGRNQPQHF,TGCAGTGCTAGCCACGGGCGCAATCAGCCCCAGCATTTT
TRBV20-1,TRBJ1-4,-,-,CSARGGGQQHYNEKLFF,TGCAGTGCTAGAGGCGGCGGCCAGCAACACTATAATGAAAAACTGTTTTTT
TRBV3-1,TRBJ1-2,once,-,CASSQDLGSNYGYTF,TGTGCCAGCAGCCAAGATCTAGGAAGCAACTATGGCTACACCTTC
TRBV4-2,TRBJ1-5,few,-,CASSQDSYSNQPQHF,TGTGCCAGCAGCCAAGACAGTTATAGCAATCAGCCCCAGCATTTT
TRBV6-4,TRBJ2-3,-,-,CASSGSGATDTQYF,TGTGCCAGCAGTGGGAGTGGGGCCACAGATACGCAGTATTTT
TRBV3-1,TRBJ2-1,-,-,CARSQGLEGYNEQFF,TGTGCCCGCAGCCAAGGATTAGAGGGCTACAATGAGCAGTTCTTC
TRBV15,TRBJ1-4,-,-,CATSRGGEATNEKLFF,TGTGCCACCAGCAGAGGTGGGGAGGCAACTAATGAAAAACTGTTTTTT
TRBV18,TRBJ2-5,-,-,CASSPGWYEYF,TGTGCCAGCTCACCAGGATGGTATGAGTACTTC
TRBV29-1,TRBJ1-2,few,-,CSVEDSTPRLKYYGYTF,TGCAGCGTTGAAGACTCCACCCCTAGACTGAAGTACTATGGCTACACCTTC
TRBV27,TRBJ2-1,few,TRBD1,CASRFGTGSGYNEQFF,TGTGCCAGCAGATTTGGGACAGGGTCGGGGTACAATGAGCAGTTCTTC
TRBV27,TRBJ2-3,-,TRBD2,CASSSLAGPDTQYF,TGTGCCAGCAGTTCACTAGCGGGGCCAGATACGCAGTATTTT
TRBV29-1,TRBJ2-2,few,TRBD2,CSVEEGGITGELFF,TGCAGCGTTGAAGAGGGGGGGATCACCGGGGAGCTGTTTTTT
TRBV14,TRBJ2-7,-,-,CASSRLGRTYEQYF,TGTGCCAGCAGCCGTCTCGGGCGAACCTACGAGCAGTACTTC
TRBV10-3,TRBJ1-1,many,TRBD1,CAIATGGAEAFF,TGTGCCATCGCGACAGGGGGAGCTGAAGCTTTCTTT
TRBV29-1,TRBJ2-7,-,TRBD1,CSAVRDRSYEQYF,TGCAGCGCTGTCCGGGACAGATCCTACGAGCAGTACTTC
TRBV27,TRBJ1-6,-,-,CASSPRQGMWNSPLHF,TGTGCCAGCAGCCCACGGCAGGGGATGTGGAATTCACCCCTCCACTTT
TRBV6-5,TRBJ2-5,-,TRBD2,CASSYSGGAVQETQYF,TGTGCCAGCAGTTACTCCGGGGGGGCAGTACAAGAGACCCAGTACTTC
TRBV20-1,TRBJ2-3,-,-,CSAQGSPTDTQYF,TGCAGTGCTCAGGGCTCGCCCACAGATACGCAGTATTTT
TRBV28,TRBJ2-1,-,-,CASSGYAGVSSYNEQFF,TGTGCCAGCAGTGGCTATGCTGGGGTAAGCTCCTACAATGAGCAGTTCTTC
TRBV28,TRBJ2-7,-,-,CASSLDLLSSAYEQYF,TGTGCCAGCAGTTTGGATCTGTTGTCGAGCGCCTACGAGCAGTACTTC